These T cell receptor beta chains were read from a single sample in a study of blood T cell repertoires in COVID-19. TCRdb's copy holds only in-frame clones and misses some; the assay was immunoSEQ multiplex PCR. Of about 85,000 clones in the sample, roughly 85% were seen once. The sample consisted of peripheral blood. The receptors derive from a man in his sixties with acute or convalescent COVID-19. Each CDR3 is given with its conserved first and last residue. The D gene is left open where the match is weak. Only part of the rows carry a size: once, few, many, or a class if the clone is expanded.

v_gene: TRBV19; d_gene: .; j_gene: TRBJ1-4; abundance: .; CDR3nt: TGTGCCAGTAGTATGGTCGGTGAGGAAAAACTGTTTTTT; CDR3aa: CASSMVGEEKLFF
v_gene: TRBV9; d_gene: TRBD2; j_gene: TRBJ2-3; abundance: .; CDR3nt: TGTGCCAGCAGCCCAAGAGCTACACTAGCGGGGGCCCTCACAGATACGCAGTATTTT; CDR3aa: CASSPRATLAGALTDTQYF
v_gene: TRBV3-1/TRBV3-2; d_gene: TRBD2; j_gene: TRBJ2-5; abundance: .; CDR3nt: TGTGCCAGCAGCTGGACTAGCGGGGTAAGGGAGACCCAGTACTTC; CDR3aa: CASSWTSGVRETQYF
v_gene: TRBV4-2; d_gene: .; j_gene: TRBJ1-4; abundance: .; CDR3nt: TGTGCCAGCAGCCCAGGGGAGCCTAATGAAAAACTGTTTTTT; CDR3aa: CASSPGEPNEKLFF
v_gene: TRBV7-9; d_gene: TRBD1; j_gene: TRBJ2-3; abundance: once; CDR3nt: TGTGCCAGCAGCTTTCAGGGGGCAGGCACAGATACGCAGTATTTT; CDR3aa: CASSFQGAGTDTQYF
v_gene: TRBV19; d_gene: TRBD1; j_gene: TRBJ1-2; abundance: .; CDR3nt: TGTGCCAGTAGCTCAAGCCGGGACAGGTCTTTTGGCGATGGCTACACCTTC; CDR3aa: CASSSSRDRSFGDGYTF
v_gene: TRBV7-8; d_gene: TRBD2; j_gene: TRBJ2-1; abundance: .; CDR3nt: TGTGCCAGCAGCTTAGAGGCTAGCGGGGGCCACAATGAGCAGTTCTTC; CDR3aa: CASSLEASGGHNEQFF
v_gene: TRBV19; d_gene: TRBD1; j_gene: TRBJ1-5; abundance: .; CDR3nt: TGTGCCAGTAGTATAGACCACGGGCGAGGGGGCCTTAGCAATCAGCCCCAGCATTTT; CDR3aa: CASSIDHGRGGLSNQPQHF
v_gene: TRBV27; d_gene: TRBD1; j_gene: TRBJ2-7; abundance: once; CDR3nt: TGTGCCAGCAGTCCCTTGGACAGGGCCAGCCCCTACGAGCAGTACTTC; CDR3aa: CASSPLDRASPYEQYF
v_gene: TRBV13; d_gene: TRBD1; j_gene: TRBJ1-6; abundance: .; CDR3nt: TGTGCCAGCAGCCCGGGACAGGGTTTCGGATGGGACTCACCCCTCCACTTT; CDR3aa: CASSPGQGFGWDSPLHF
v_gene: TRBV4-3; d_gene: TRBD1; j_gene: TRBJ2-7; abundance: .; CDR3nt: TGCGCCAGCAGCGAGGACAGGGGAAACTACGAGCAGTACTTC; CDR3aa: CASSEDRGNYEQYF
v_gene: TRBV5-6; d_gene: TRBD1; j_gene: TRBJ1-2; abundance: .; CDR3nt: TGTGCCAGCAGCCCCGACAGGGAGAACTATGGCTACACCTTC; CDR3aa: CASSPDRENYGYTF
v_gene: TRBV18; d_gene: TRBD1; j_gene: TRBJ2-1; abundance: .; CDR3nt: TGTGCCAGCTCACCTACACCCGCAGACAGGGTCGACAATGAGCAGTTCTTC; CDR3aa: CASSPTPADRVDNEQFF
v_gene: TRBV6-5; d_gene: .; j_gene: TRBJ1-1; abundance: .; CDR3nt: TGTGCCAGCAGTTACTCGGGAGGGAACACTGAAGCTTTCTTT; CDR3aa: CASSYSGGNTEAFF
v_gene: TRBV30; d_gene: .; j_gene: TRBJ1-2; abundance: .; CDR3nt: TGTGCCGGAGGAGCCGGCAGGGACTATGGCTACACCTTC; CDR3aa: CAGGAGRDYGYTF
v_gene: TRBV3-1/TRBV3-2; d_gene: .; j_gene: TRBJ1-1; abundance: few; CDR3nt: TGTGCCAGCAGCCAAGATGCACACGCGAGGATGGTCGCTTTCTTT; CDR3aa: CASSQDAHARMVAFF